Each of the 28 T cell receptor beta chains below was sequenced from the same sample in a study of cytomegalovirus exposure and HLA in healthy donors. PCR employed 60 Vbeta and 13 Jbeta primers. TCRdb's table, derived via immunoSEQ multiplex PCR, lists solely in-frame clones and lacks some. The sample records 100,000 to 150,000 clones, roughly 8.6% being singletons. What was sequenced was PBMCs. These receptors were taken from a woman between 40 and 55 years old in good health and CMV-seropositive.

This clone has just a few counts. V gene TRBV5-1 combines with J gene TRBJ2-6; no reliable D call. The ends were cut back, 2 bases at V and 0 bases at J, with 3 bases in the middle. Germline-derived CDR1 and CDR2 are SGHRS and YFSETQ. CDR3 length: 14 amino acids. CDR3 in amino acids: CASSFNSGANVLTF. CDR3 bases: TGCGCCAGCAGCTTCAACTCTGGGGCCAACGTCCTGACTTTC.

This clone was seen more than once but under ten times. The junction shows a germline mismatch at one end, possibly a read error. V is TRBV14 and J is TRBJ2-4; D is unresolved. This CDR3 comprises 11 residues. In germline, CDR1 is SGHDN, CDR2 FVKESK. The CDR3 DNA follows: TGTGCCAGAAGCCAACAGAACATTCAGTACTTC. Residues: CARSQQNIQYF.

This clone has more than one count but fewer than ten. This sequence joins TRBV14 and TRBJ2-7; D is undetermined. Germline CDR1 reads SGHDN; CDR2 reads FVKESK. Trimming shortened V by 0 bases and J by 3 bases, and 12 bases separated the two germline ends. This CDR3 comprises 15 residues. CDR3 in amino acids: CASSQDSTSYYEQYF. The CDR3 nucleotides are TGTGCCAGCAGCCAAGATAGCACCAGCTACTACGAGCAGTACTTC. Full variable domain (rest looked up from reference TRBV14 and TRBJ2-7): EAGVTQFPSHSVIEKGQTVTLRCDPISGHDNLYWYRRVMGKEIKFLLHFVKESKQDESGMPNNRFLAERTGGTYSTLKVQPAELEDSGVYFCASSQDSTSYYEQYFGPGTRLTVT.

The chain uses TRBV18 and TRBJ2-1, with TRBD1 matching 7 bases. V lost 3 bases, J lost 0 bases, and 2 bases stayed unmatched. The germline gives CDR1 KGHSH, CDR2 LQKENI. CDR3 length: 15 residues. CDR3 bases: TGTGCCAGCTCACCGAGGGACAGCTCCTACAATGAGCAGTTCTTC. Its translation is CASSPRDSSYNEQFF.

Only a few counts were recorded for this clone. The chain couples TRBV2 to TRBJ1-2; TRBD1 matches 7 bases. V lost 8 bases, J lost 2 bases, and 5 bases stayed unmatched. The CDR3 runs 13 residues. CDR1 SNHLY and CDR2 FYNNEI come from the germline V gene. The DNA of the CDR3 is TGTGCCAGCGTCCGGGACAGAAACTATGGCTACACCTTC. This encodes CASVRDRNYGYTF.

This sequence joins TRBV11-3 and TRBJ1-1; 9 positions match TRBD1. Germline V lookup: CDR1 SGHNT, CDR2 YENEEA. The CDR3 consists of 14 residues. The J segment lost 5 bases and the V segment lost 5 bases, leaving 6 bases of the junction unmatched. The DNA of the CDR3 is TGTGCCAGCAGCCCAGGGACAGGGCGGACTGAAGCTTTCTTT. It is translated as CASSPGTGRTEAFF.

The V call is TRBV18, the J call TRBJ2-1; 11 nucleotides line up with TRBD1. Germline-derived CDR1 and CDR2 are KGHSH and LQKENI. This CDR3 has 14 amino acids. V was clipped by 4 bases and J by 7 bases; unmatched bases: 3. The DNA for the CDR3 is TGTGCCAGCTCACGGACAGGGGGCGGGAATGAGCAGTTCTTC. Amino acid sequence: CASSRTGGGNEQFF.

A remark on this clone: Other DNA sequences from this sample encode an identical CDR3 as well. This rearrangement joins TRBV19 to TRBJ2-7; tentative D call: TRBD2 (5 bases). The CDR3 has 14 residues. The germline V gene has CDR1 LNHDA and CDR2 SQIVND (reference sequence). Trimming cost V 7 bases and J 0 bases, with 13 bases left between them. The CDR3 bases are TGTGCCAGTAAGCGGACGGAGAGCTCCTACGAGCAGTACTTC. Its protein is CASKRTESSYEQYF.

This clone has a count of ten or more. The CDR3 sequence: CASGQGPYEQYF. For the CDR3, the DNA is TGTGCCAGCGGGCAGGGGCCCTACGAGCAGTACTTC. This chain connects TRBV2 to TRBJ2-7; D possibly corresponds to TRBD1 (6 bases). V dropped 8 bases and J dropped 2 bases, with 10 bases sitting between them. The germline gives CDR1 SNHLY, CDR2 FYNNEI. This CDR3 spans 12 amino acids.

The CDR3 reads CASSDRGVNNSPLHF. CDR3 DNA sequence: TGTGCCAGCAGTGACCGCGGGGTGAATAATTCACCCCTCCACTTT. The rearrangement uses TRBV25-1 and TRBJ1-6; D is unclear. V lost 3 bases and J 5 bases, leaving 11 bases between the germline ends. Germline V gene sequence: CDR1 MGHDK, CDR2 SYGVNS. The CDR3 is made up of 15 amino acids. Full variable domain (remainder filled in from reference TRBV25-1 and TRBJ1-6): EADIYQTPRYLVIGTGKKITLECSQTMGHDKMYWYQQDPGMELHLIHYSYGVNSTEKGDLSSESTVSRIRTEHFPLTLESARPSHTSQYLCASSDRGVNNSPLHFGNGTRLTVT.

This clone occurred a few times. The chain carries TRBV5-1 and TRBJ2-1; perhaps TRBD2 as D (6 bases). CDR3 size: 17 residues. V lost 4 bases and J lost 5, with 22 bases in between. Germline loops: CDR1 SGHRS, CDR2 YFSETQ. CDR3 bases: TGCGCCAGCAGCCCACAGGCTACTGGGACTGGGGACAATGAGCAGTTCTTC. Residues: CASSPQATGTGDNEQFF.

This clone was seen a handful of times. This chain joins TRBV2 and TRBJ1-2; weak D call: TRBD1 (6 bases). From germline, CDR1 is SNHLY and CDR2 FYNNEI. CDR3 size: 14 residues. Trimming removed 8 bases at V and 8 bases at J, with 21 bases between. The CDR3 nucleotides are TGTGCCAGCGGCCCAGGACAGCTTCTGGACGGCTACACCTTC. The encoded protein is CASGPGQLLDGYTF.

The chain couples TRBV19 to TRBJ2-2, with 8 positions matching TRBD2. The CDR3 covers 14 residues. The germline V gene has CDR1 LNHDA and CDR2 SQIVND (reference sequence). The ends lost 7 bases at V and 7 bases at J; junction bases unmatched: 8. Here the CDR3 DNA reads TGTGCCAGTATCGACGGGGGGGCAGGCGGGGAGCTGTTTTTT. Its protein product is CASIDGGAGGELFF.

The chain carries TRBV6-6 and TRBJ1-5; 11 positions agree with TRBD1. The V and J ends lost 6 bases and 3 bases, in that order; junction bases with no gene match: 7. The CDR3 has 16 residues. The germline V gene has CDR1 MNHNY and CDR2 SVGAGI (reference sequence). CDR3 residues: CASRQGQGASNQPQHF. The CDR3 DNA sequence: TGTGCCAGCAGGCAAGGACAGGGGGCTTCCAATCAGCCCCAGCATTTT.

Turning to this clone: Mismatch with germline at one junction end may stem from a read error. The chain carries TRBV10-3 and TRBJ1-1; no clear D. There are 14 residues in the CDR3. Germline assignment: CDR1 ENHRY and CDR2 SYGVKD. The CDR3 coding sequence is TGTGCCATCAGTCCGATAATAGCGAACACTGAAGTTTTCTTT. Translating gives CAISPIIANTEVFF.

The rearrangement uses TRBV7-3 and TRBJ2-3, with 9 nucleotides matching TRBD2. Germline values: CDR1 SGHTA, CDR2 FQGTGA. The CDR3 loop spans 15 amino acids. The V segment lost 1 base and the J segment 5 bases; nucleotides outside the gene matches: 4. The CDR3 nucleotides are TGTGCCAGCAGCTTAAATGCGGGGGGGCAAGATACGCAGTATTTT. Amino acids: CASSLNAGGQDTQYF.

The chain links TRBV6-5 to TRBJ2-7; tentative D call: TRBD1 (6 bases). Per germline, CDR1 MNHEY and CDR2 SVGAGI. Trimming removed 0 bases from V and 4 bases from J, with 13 bases in between. The CDR3 totals 15 residues. CDR3 region: CASSYSEAGEYEQYF. In DNA form, the CDR3 reads TGTGCCAGCAGTTACTCGGAGGCAGGGGAGTACGAGCAGTACTTC.

The V and J genes are TRBV6-4 and TRBJ1-2; D not resolved. The V and J ends lost 3 bases and 5 bases respectively, with 19 bases between them. The CDR3 is made up of 16 amino acids. Germline V gene lookup returns CDR1 MRHNA and CDR2 SNTAGT. CDR3 residues: CASSETAMAGLYGYTF. The CDR3 nucleotides are TGTGCCAGCAGTGAGACGGCAATGGCGGGTCTTTATGGCTACACCTTC.

This clone has only a few counts. The chain is built from TRBV28 and TRBJ2-1; TRBD1 aligns across 7 bases. Germline-derived CDR1 and CDR2 are MDHEN and SYDVKM. This CDR3 is built from 15 residues. Trimming cost V 2 bases and J 4 bases; bases outside gene matches: 5. CDR3 DNA: TGTGCCAGCAGTTTAGGAACAGGGGTATACAATGAGCAGTTCTTC. Translating gives CASSLGTGVYNEQFF.

The table lists this clone with a few counts. The chain uses TRBV5-4 and TRBJ2-5; unclear D gene. Gene TRBJ2-7 matches the end of the DNA better, so the J call may be wrong. Germline CDR1 SGHNT, CDR2 YYREEE (reference sequence). This CDR3 contains 13 residues. The CDR3 DNA follows: TGTGCCAGCAGCTTGGACAGCCCCTACGAGCAGTACTTC. It codes for CASSLDSPYEQYF.

The genes are TRBV7-6 and TRBJ1-2; 7 bases agree with TRBD1. The CDR3 runs 16 residues. CDR1 and CDR2 (germline): SGHVS, FNYEAQ. V dropped 5 bases and J dropped 6; count of bases not matched to a gene: 15. The CDR3 protein is CASSPGGQGEWDGYTF. CDR3 sequence (DNA): TGTGCCAGCAGCCCAGGGGGGCAGGGCGAGTGGGATGGCTACACCTTC.

The V gene is TRBV18, the J gene TRBJ1-2, with TRBD1 identical over 12 bases. The length of the CDR3 is 15 residues. V shed 3 bases, J shed 4 bases, and the junction held 3 bases outside the gene matches. Germline CDR1 and CDR2: KGHSH and LQKENI. CDR3 loop: CASSPGQGAPYGYTF. The CDR3 DNA reads as TGTGCCAGCTCACCGGGACAGGGGGCTCCCTATGGCTACACCTTC.

This clone has only a few counts. The chain uses TRBV6-4 and TRBJ2-1; TRBD1 aligns across 7 bases. The germline V gene has CDR1 MRHNA and CDR2 SNTAGT. The CDR3 covers 15 residues. V shed 5 bases, J shed 3 bases, and the junction held 7 bases outside the gene matches. The CDR3 DNA reads TGTGCCAGCAGTAGGGGGCAGGGAAGCTACAATGAGCAGTTCTTC. This codes for CASSRGQGSYNEQFF.

The genes are TRBV10-3 and TRBJ2-2, with 9 bases identical to TRBD1. CDR1 ENHRY and CDR2 SYGVKD come from the germline V gene. With V trimmed by 3 bases and J by 6 bases, 11 bases remained unmatched. CDR3 length equals 17 residues. The CDR3 reads CAISDPRQGGSAGELFF. The CDR3 DNA is TGTGCCATCAGTGACCCCCGACAGGGGGGAAGCGCCGGGGAGCTGTTTTTT.

This clone was seen a few times. The chain is built from TRBV2 and TRBJ1-5, with D unresolved. Germline-derived CDR1 and CDR2 are SNHLY and FYNNEI. Deletions cut 4 bases from V and 2 bases from J, with 6 bases between. CDR3 size: 13 residues. The CDR3 here is CASSGEGNQPQHF. CDR3 nucleotides: TGTGCCAGCAGTGGGGAGGGCAATCAGCCCCAGCATTTT.

V is TRBV9 and J is TRBJ1-6; D is perhaps TRBD1 (5 bases). The V end lost 2 bases, the J end lost 6 bases, and 9 bases lay between the germline ends. Germline lookup yields CDR1 SGDLS and CDR2 YYNGEE. The CDR3 is 14 amino acids. Here the CDR3 reads CASSVQGGNSPLHF. For the CDR3, the DNA is TGTGCCAGCAGCGTTCAGGGAGGTAATTCACCCCTCCACTTT.

The chain carries TRBV10-2 and TRBJ2-5; 7 nucleotides match TRBD1. Losses at the gene ends were 0 bases for V and 5 bases for J; bases not matched to a gene: 6. There are 15 residues in the CDR3. Germline V gene lookup returns CDR1 WSHSY and CDR2 SAAADI. The CDR3 region is CASSESTGLGETQYF. CDR3 in DNA: TGCGCCAGCAGTGAGTCGACAGGGCTTGGGGAGACCCAGTACTTC.

V is TRBV6-5 and J is TRBJ2-2; TRBD1 matches 8 bases. The CDR3 consists of 15 residues. The germline V gene encodes CDR1 MNHEY and CDR2 SVGAGI. The V gene end was trimmed by 7 bases and the J gene end by 5 bases; junction bases not matched to a gene: 9. The CDR3 is CASIGSRGRTGELFF. The CDR3 nucleotides are TGTGCCAGCATAGGTAGCAGGGGGCGAACCGGGGAGCTGTTTTTT.